This TCR beta chain was captured in a study of blood T cell repertoires in COVID-19. Looking at the study overall: Samples representing acute and convalescent COVID-19 were sourced from the United States, Italy and Spain. PBMCs, B-cell-depleted T cells, or T cells provided the cDNA or gDNA that made up the material.

Authors' data handling: Estimation of nucleated cell counts was performed using reference gene primer amplification. The data were produced by immunoSEQ multiplex PCR, yet TCRdb's version contains in-frame clones alone and is incomplete. V and J calls and clone size are given by that table; D and trimming were obtained from the DNA. The data contain about 170,000 clones, 65% to 90% of them seen just once; the ten biggest clones take up about 7.7%. V was shortened by 1 base and J by 1 base, with 19 bases between the two germline ends. From germline, CDR1 is GTSNPN and CDR2 SVGIG (reference sequence). The CDR3 runs 17 residues. The Seattle site enrolled patients during active infection and followed them longitudinally.

This sequence joins TRBV30 and TRBJ1-1, with D possibly TRBD1 on 6 matching bases. The receptor's source is a woman in her 40s with COVID-19, enrolled during active disease. Sequencing used peripheral blood. This chain's CDR3 is CAWSGATGGGQNTEAFF. CDR3 sequence (DNA): TGTGCCTGGAGTGGAGCGACAGGCGGGGGACAGAACACTGAAGCTTTCTTT.